Listed here are 13 T cell receptor beta chains from one sample, sequenced in a study of T cells after yellow fever vaccination. TCRdb processed the 5' RACE reads anew with MiXCR; each CDR3 protein has one entry. This sample has 500,000 to 650,000 distinct CDR3 sequences, with 13% found just once. The sample here was PBMCs, taken on the day of the yellow fever booster vaccination. The receptors originated from a man under 40 who received the YFV17D yellow fever vaccine.

The chain uses TRBV11-2 and TRBJ2-1; 8 bases are a match to TRBD2. Germline-derived CDR1 and CDR2 are SGHAT and FQNNGV. Unmatched junction bases numbered 16, after V lost 4 bases and J lost 8 bases. This CDR3 is built from 17 residues. The CDR3 protein is CASSYPRAGGFGDEQFF. The DNA of the CDR3 is TGTGCCAGCAGCTACCCAAGGGCGGGAGGATTCGGGGATGAGCAGTTCTTC.

This clonotype was seen only a few times. The chain is built from TRBV10-2 and TRBJ1-4, with 7 bases aligning to TRBD1. Per the germline V gene, CDR1 is WSHSY and CDR2 is SAAADI. V lost 6 bases and J lost 2; bases outside the gene matches: 6. CDR3 length: 15 residues. The CDR3 here is CASRRLQGTNEKLFF. CDR3 coding DNA: TGCGCCAGCAGAAGATTACAGGGGACTAATGAAAAACTGTTTTTT.

The chain combines TRBV10-3 with TRBJ2-5, with 9 bases identical to TRBD1. The CDR3 totals 16 residues. The germline V gene encodes CDR1 ENHRY and CDR2 SYGVKD. Germline trimming cut 0 bases from V and 1 base from J; bases unmatched to any gene: 3. CDR3 nucleotide sequence: TGTGCCATCAGTGAGTCGAGGGACAGGGTCCAAGAGACCCAGTACTTC. This gives the protein CAISESRDRVQETQYF.

This clonotype has at least ten counts. The chain couples TRBV12-3 or TRBV12-4 to TRBJ1-6; D gene uncertain. The CDR3 totals 14 residues. V lost 5 bases and J lost 6, with 11 bases in between. CDR3 protein: CASSQTAGNSPLHF. CDR3 sequence (DNA): TGTGCCAGCAGTCAAACTGCGGGTAATTCACCCCTCCACTTT.

This clonotype has just a few counts. This sequence joins TRBV27 and TRBJ1-4; D remains ambiguous. This CDR3 contains 15 residues. Trimming cost V 1 base and J 8 bases, with 14 bases left between them. The germline gives CDR1 MNHEY, CDR2 SMNVEV (reference sequence). In DNA, the CDR3 is TGTGCCAGCAGTTTATGGTCCTCCGGAAGGGAAAAACTGTTTTTT. This sequence encodes CASSLWSSGREKLFF. Supplemented by reference TRBV27 and TRBJ1-4, the full variable domain reads EAQVTQNPRYLITVTGKKLTVTCSQNMNHEYMSWYRQDPGLGLRQIYYSMNVEVTDKGDVPEGYKVSRKEKRNFPLILESPSPNQTSLYFCASSLWSSGREKLFFGSGTQLSVL.

This clonotype was observed a few times. CDR3 in DNA: TGTGCCAGCAGCTTAGTAGCGGACCTTCACGAGCAGTACTTC. Amino acid sequence: CASSLVADLHEQYF. The chain carries TRBV7-2 and TRBJ2-7; possibly TRBD2 for D (6 bases). V lost 1 base to trimming and J lost 5 bases, with 12 bases between them. The CDR3 spans 14 residues. Germline V lookup: CDR1 SGHTA, CDR2 FQGNSA.

The V and J genes are TRBV12-3 or TRBV12-4 and TRBJ2-7; 10 bases are a match to TRBD2. After removal of 2 bases from V and 5 bases from J, the junction contained 9 bases not matched to a gene. The CDR3 covers 16 residues. CDR3 coding DNA: TGTGCCAGCAGTTTATCGGGGCTAGCGGGAGCCAACGAGCAGTACTTC. It is translated as CASSLSGLAGANEQYF.

A few counts support this clonotype. The chain recombines TRBV12-3 or TRBV12-4 with TRBJ2-2; 12 bases map to TRBD1. V shed 6 bases, J shed 2 bases, and the junction held 4 bases outside the gene matches. The CDR3 is 16 residues long. CDR3 nucleotide sequence: TGTGCCAGCAGCCGGGACAGGGGGCTTAACACCGGGGAGCTGTTTTTT. Translation: CASSRDRGLNTGELFF.

This clonotype was detected a few times. The rearrangement joins TRBV6-5 to TRBJ1-5; D remains ambiguous. Trimming took 2 bases from V and 1 from J, leaving 9 bases between them. CDR3 length: 15 amino acids. Germline CDR1 and CDR2: MNHEY and SVGAGI. This CDR3 is CASSYGRRSNQPQHF. The CDR3 coding sequence is TGTGCCAGCAGTTACGGTCGGAGGAGCAATCAGCCCCAGCATTTT.

V and J are TRBV20-1 and TRBJ1-4, with D uncertain. The CDR3 is 14 residues long. The V gene lost 4 bases and the J gene lost 8 bases, with 17 bases spanning the gap. Germline assignment: CDR1 DFQATT and CDR2 SNEGSKA (reference sequence). The CDR3 nucleotides are TGCAGTGCTACAAACACCAAACGCTGGGAAAAACTGTTTTTT. Translation: CSATNTKRWEKLFF.

The chain links TRBV28 to TRBJ2-3; D tentatively reads TRBD1 or TRBD2 (5 bases each). V lost 4 bases and J lost 4, with 12 bases in between. Looked up from germline, CDR1 is MDHEN and CDR2 is SYDVKM. The CDR3 spans 14 residues. CDR3 DNA sequence: TGTGCCAGCAGTTCCGGGACGCTCCCAGATACGCAGTATTTT. The encoded protein is CASSSGTLPDTQYF.

The V call is TRBV4-3, the J call TRBJ2-4; a weak D match, TRBD2 (6 bases). V lost 4 bases, J lost 1 base, and 14 bases lay in between. CDR3 length equals 16 residues. From germline, CDR1 is LGHNA and CDR2 YSLEER. The CDR3 DNA reads as TGCGCCAGCAGCCGGGGGACTTTGGGGGCCAAAAACATTCAGTACTTC. Residues: CASSRGTLGAKNIQYF.

This clonotype was observed a handful of times. CDR3 amino acids: CASSSAGTADTQYF. The CDR3 bases are TGTGCCAGCAGTTCGGCAGGTACCGCAGATACGCAGTATTTT. The chain employs TRBV6-2 or TRBV6-3 and TRBJ2-3; D is undetermined. Germline V gene sequence: CDR1 MNHEY, CDR2 SVGEGT. V dropped 4 bases and J dropped 4 bases, with 12 bases sitting between them. The CDR3 length is 14 residues.